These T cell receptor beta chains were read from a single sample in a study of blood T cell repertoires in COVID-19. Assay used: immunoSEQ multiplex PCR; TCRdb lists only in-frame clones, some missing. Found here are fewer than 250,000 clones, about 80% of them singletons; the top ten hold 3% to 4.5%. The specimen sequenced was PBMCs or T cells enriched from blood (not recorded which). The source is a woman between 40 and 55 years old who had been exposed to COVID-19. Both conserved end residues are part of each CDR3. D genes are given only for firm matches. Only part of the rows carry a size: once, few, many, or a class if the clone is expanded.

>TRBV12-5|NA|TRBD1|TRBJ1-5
CASGPGQESYSNQPQHF
TGTGCTAGTGGCCCTGGACAGGAGAGTTATAGCAATCAGCCCCAGCATTTT
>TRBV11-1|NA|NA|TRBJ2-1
CASSSTGSSYNEQFF
TGTGCCAGCAGCTCTACAGGGAGCTCCTACAATGAGCAGTTCTTC
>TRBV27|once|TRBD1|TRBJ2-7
CASSLRDRAGYEQYF
TGTGCCAGCAGTTTACGGGACAGGGCAGGGTACGAGCAGTACTTC
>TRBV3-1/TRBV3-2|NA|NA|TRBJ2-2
CASSHGPHTGELFF
TGTGCCAGCAGCCATGGCCCACACACCGGGGAGCTGTTTTTT
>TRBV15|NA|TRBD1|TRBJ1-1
CATSRDRTLNTEAFF
TGTGCCACCAGCAGGGACAGGACCTTGAACACTGAAGCTTTCTTT
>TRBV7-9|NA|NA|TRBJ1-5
CASSPGPVNGNQPQHF
TGTGCCAGCAGCCCAGGGCCTGTAAATGGCAATCAGCCCCAGCATTTT
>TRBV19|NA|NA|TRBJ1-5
CASLATRGAAHQGDQPQHF
TGTGCCTCACTAGCAACCCGGGGGGCAGCTCACCAAGGGGATCAGCCCCAGCATTTT
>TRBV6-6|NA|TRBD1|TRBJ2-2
CASSPTGASNTGELFF
TGTGCCAGCAGCCCGACAGGGGCCTCGAACACCGGGGAGCTGTTTTTT
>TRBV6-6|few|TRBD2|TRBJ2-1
CASSRSGGPDEQFF
TGTGCCAGCAGCCGCAGCGGGGGGCCCGATGAGCAGTTCTTC
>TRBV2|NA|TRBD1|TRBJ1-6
CASSVRQGGIPLHF
TGTGCCAGCAGTGTACGGCAGGGGGGAATACCCCTCCACTTT
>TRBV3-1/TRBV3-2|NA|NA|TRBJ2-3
CASSPTLADPNTDTQYF
TGTGCCAGCAGCCCAACATTAGCGGATCCTAACACAGATACGCAGTATTTT
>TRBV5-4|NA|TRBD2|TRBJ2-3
CASSAEGLAGGDTQYF
TGTGCCAGCAGCGCCGAGGGACTAGCGGGGGGAGATACGCAGTATTTT
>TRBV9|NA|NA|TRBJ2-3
CASSPQLKTDTQYF
TGTGCCAGCAGCCCCCAGTTGAAGACAGATACGCAGTATTTT
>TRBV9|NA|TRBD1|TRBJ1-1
CASSVGTGANTEAFF
TGTGCCAGCAGCGTAGGGACAGGGGCTAACACTGAAGCTTTCTTT
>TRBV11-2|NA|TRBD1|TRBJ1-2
CASSSPGGGVGYGYTF
TGTGCCAGCAGCTCCCCAGGGGGTGGTGTCGGCTATGGCTACACCTTC
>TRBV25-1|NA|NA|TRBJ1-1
CASRGTKGVNTEAFF
TGTGCCAGCAGAGGAACGAAGGGGGTCAACACTGAAGCTTTCTTT
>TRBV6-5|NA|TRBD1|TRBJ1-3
CASSSATGGWNTIYF
TGTGCCAGCAGTTCTGCTACAGGGGGATGGAACACCATATATTTT
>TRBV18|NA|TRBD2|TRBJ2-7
CASSPPSLAGGLSGEQYF
TGTGCCAGCTCACCACCGTCCCTTGCGGGGGGGCTGTCGGGCGAGCAGTACTTC
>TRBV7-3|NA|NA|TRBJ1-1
CASSSTTGNTEAFF
TGTGCCAGCAGCTCAACTACAGGGAACACTGAAGCTTTCTTT
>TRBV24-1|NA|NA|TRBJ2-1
CATSDSRVGTYNEQFF
TGTGCCACCAGTGACTCCAGGGTAGGGACCTACAATGAGCAGTTCTTC
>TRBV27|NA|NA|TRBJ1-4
CASGAGTYEKLFF
TGTGCCAGCGGGGCGGGGACCTATGAAAAACTGTTTTTT
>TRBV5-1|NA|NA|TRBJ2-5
CASSPTSTETQYF
TGCGCCAGCAGCCCGACTAGTACGGAGACCCAGTACTTC
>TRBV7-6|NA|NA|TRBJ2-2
CASSLGFFGSGELFF
TGTGCCAGCAGCTTAGGCTTCTTCGGGTCCGGGGAGCTGTTTTTT
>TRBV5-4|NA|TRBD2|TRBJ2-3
CASSLGPLSGASTDTQYF
TGTGCCAGCAGCTTGGGGCCCCTCAGCGGGGCCTCCACAGATACGCAGTATTTT
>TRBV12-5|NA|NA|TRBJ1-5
CASGPGGANQPQHF
TGTGCTAGTGGTCCTGGGGGGGCCAATCAGCCCCAGCATTTT
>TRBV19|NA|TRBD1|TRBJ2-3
CASSIGDRFTDTQYF
TGTGCCAGTAGTATAGGGGACAGGTTCACAGATACGCAGTATTTT
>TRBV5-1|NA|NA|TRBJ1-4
CASSLAPGQDEKLFF
TGCGCCAGCAGCTTGGCCCCGGGACAAGATGAAAAACTGTTTTTT
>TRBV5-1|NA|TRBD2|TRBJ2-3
CASSPGRGGDTDTQYF
TGCGCCAGCAGCCCGGGTCGGGGGGGAGACACAGATACGCAGTATTTT
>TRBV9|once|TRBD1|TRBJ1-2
CASSVESKGDRDGYTF
TGTGCCAGCAGCGTAGAATCGAAGGGGGACAGAGACGGCTACACCTTC
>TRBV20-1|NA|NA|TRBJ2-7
CSAHRNYEQYF
TGCAGTGCCCACAGGAACTACGAGCAGTACTTC
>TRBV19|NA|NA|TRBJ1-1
CASSIGGHFSNTEAFF
TGTGCCAGTAGTATTGGGGGACATTTCTCGAACACTGAAGCTTTCTTT
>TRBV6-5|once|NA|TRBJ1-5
CASRGRDSNQPQHF
TGTGCCAGCAGAGGACGGGATAGCAATCAGCCCCAGCATTTT
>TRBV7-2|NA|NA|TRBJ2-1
CASSYYREYNEQFF
TGTGCCAGCAGCTATTACAGGGAATACAATGAGCAGTTCTTC
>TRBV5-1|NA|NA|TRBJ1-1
CASSHWAGGSTEAFF
TGCGCCAGCAGTCACTGGGCGGGGGGTAGCACTGAAGCTTTCTTT
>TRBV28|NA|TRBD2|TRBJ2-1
CASSLGRGGPDEQFF
TGTGCCAGCAGTTTGGGACGGGGGGGCCCCGATGAGCAGTTCTTC
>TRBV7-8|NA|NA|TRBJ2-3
CASSLESQGLSTDTQYF
TGTGCCAGCAGCTTAGAAAGCCAGGGTCTGAGCACAGATACGCAGTATTTT
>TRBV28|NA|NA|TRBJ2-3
CASRPPGATDTQYF
TGTGCCAGCAGACCGCCAGGGGCCACAGATACGCAGTATTTT
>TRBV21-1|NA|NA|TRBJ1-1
CASSKVVGQGKWNTEAFF
TGTGCCAGCAGCAAAGTAGTAGGACAGGGTAAGTGGAACACTGAAGCTTTCTTT
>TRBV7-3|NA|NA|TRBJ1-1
CASSSSRDTEAFF
TGTGCCAGCAGCTCAAGCAGGGACACTGAAGCTTTCTTT
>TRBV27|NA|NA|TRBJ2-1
CASSLAGAIYNEQFF
TGTGCCAGCAGTTTAGCAGGTGCGATATACAATGAGCAGTTCTTC
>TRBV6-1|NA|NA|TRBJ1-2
CASSEWLQDPYYGYTF
TGTGCCAGCAGTGAGTGGCTACAGGATCCTTACTATGGCTACACCTTC
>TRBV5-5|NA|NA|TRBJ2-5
CASSLGHGEETQYF
TGTGCCAGCAGCTTGGGTCATGGAGAGGAGACCCAGTACTTC
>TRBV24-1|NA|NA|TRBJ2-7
CATRSGGQYF
TGTGCCACCAGAAGCGGAGGGCAGTACTTC
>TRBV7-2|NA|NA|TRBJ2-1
CASSGGLSSEQFF
TGTGCCAGCAGTGGAGGCCTATCGAGTGAGCAGTTCTTC
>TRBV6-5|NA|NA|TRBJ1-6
CASGPDSLNSPLHF
TGTGCCAGCGGACCGGACAGCCTTAATTCACCCCTCCACTTT
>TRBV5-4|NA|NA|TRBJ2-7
CASSHQWRDPLHEQYF
TGTGCCAGCAGCCACCAATGGAGGGATCCCCTCCACGAGCAGTACTTC
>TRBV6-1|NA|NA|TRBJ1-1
CASSETVNTEAFF
TGTGCCAGCAGTGAAACAGTTAACACTGAAGCTTTCTTT
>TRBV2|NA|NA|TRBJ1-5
CAGGTRSGNQPQHF
TGTGCCGGCGGGACGAGGTCAGGCAATCAGCCCCAGCATTTT
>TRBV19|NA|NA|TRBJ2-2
CASRSGTTNTGELFF
TGTGCCAGTAGATCCGGGACAACGAACACCGGGGAGCTGTTTTTT
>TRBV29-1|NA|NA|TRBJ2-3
CSVEGRIGTDTQYF
TGCAGCGTTGAAGGACGGATCGGGACAGATACGCAGTATTTT
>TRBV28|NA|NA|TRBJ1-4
CASHLGGRDEKLFF
TGTGCCAGTCACTTGGGAGGGCGGGATGAAAAACTGTTTTTT
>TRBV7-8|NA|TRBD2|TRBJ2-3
CASSLTFSSGGPTDTQYF
TGTGCCAGCAGCTTAACGTTCTCTAGCGGGGGCCCCACAGATACGCAGTATTTT
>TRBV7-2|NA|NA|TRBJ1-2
CASSWGPRVFGYTF
TGTGCCAGCAGCTGGGGGCCAAGGGTGTTTGGCTACACCTTC
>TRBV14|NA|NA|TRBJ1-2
CASSQERHTGYTF
TGTGCCAGCAGCCAAGAACGGCACACAGGTTACACCTTC